This T cell receptor beta chain was recorded in a study of T-cell reconstitution after alpha-beta-depleted transplantation in children. Unique molecular identifiers tagged the TCRbeta library. TCRdb re-analysed the PCR reads in MiXCR, keeping a single row per CDR3 protein. The profile shows 300,000 to 400,000 distinct CDR3 sequences, 16% of them singletons. This clonotype has ten or more counts. Its antigen is unidentified. Whole-study findings and limits: After transplant, high TCRbeta diversity at day 60 in some patients arose from surviving recipient T cells and thymic progenitors. Reportedly, roughly two months post-transplant, alpha-beta T cells arose from several hundred expanded graft clones. A year had passed since transplant, and T-cell counts and diversity by then came mostly from newly produced T cells.

Germline CDR1 and CDR2: LGHNA and YSLEER. After removal of 1 base from V and 3 bases from J, the junction contained 9 bases not matched to a gene. This CDR3 has 17 residues. Sequenced here: PBMCs, mostly from graft donor cells, sampled 360 days after TCRalphabeta/CD19-depleted stem cell transplant. The chain joins TRBV4-3 to TRBJ2-1; 7 positions match TRBD2. The source of this sequence is a male patient between 2 and 15 years old who had a stem cell transplant for acute lymphoblastic leukemia, so the T cells may come from the graft donor. CDR3 sequence reads: CASSQGRERDLYNEQFF. CDR3 DNA: TGCGCCAGCAGCCAAGGGCGGGAGCGGGATCTCTACAATGAGCAGTTCTTC.